The table lists the clone carrying this TCR beta chain with a few counts. The data belong to a study of blood T cell repertoires in COVID-19. Study at large: COVID-19 samples, acute and convalescent, were from the United States, Italy and Spain. From T cells, B-cell-depleted T cells, or PBMCs came the material, which was cDNA or gDNA.

The CDR3 contains 14 residues. Germline V gene sequence: CDR1 MNHEY, CDR2 SVGEGT. V lost 0 bases and J lost 4, with 9 bases in between. Original processing methods: The assay estimated nucleated cells by amplifying reference gene primers. Profiling relied on immunoSEQ multiplex PCR, and the TCRdb table lists in-frame clones only, not all of them. The DNA gave D and trimming, while V, J and clone size come from that table. Of a few hundred thousand clones in the sample, under 85% are singletons; the top ten hold around 1.3%. The receptor was isolated from a woman in her 30s with COVID-19, enrolled during active disease. Sequencing input: peripheral blood. The rearrangement links TRBV6-2 or TRBV6-3 to TRBJ1-2, with a possible D match to TRBD1 (5 bases). CDR3 amino acids: CASSYSDRFYGYTF. The CDR3 DNA reads as TGTGCCAGCAGTTACTCTGACAGATTCTATGGCTACACCTTC.